These T cell receptor beta chains were read from a single sample in a study of pediatric ulcerative colitis. Assay: immunoSEQ multiplex PCR; the TCRdb copy retains only in-frame clones and omits some. The sample carries about 36,000 clones, over 80% recorded once. The sample consisted of blood. All receptors derive from a girl between 5 and 17 years old with moderate ulcerative colitis. CDR3s leave out the opening cysteine and the closing phenylalanine or tryptophan. Clone size is stated in some rows and not others, as once, few, many or a class when expanded.

>NA|TRBV28
ASSRPRGGNEQY
>NA|TRBV7-9
ASSSGTGQRNTIY
>NA|TRBV25-1
ASTPGQDGNTEAF
>NA|TRBV11-2
ASSHNAPGPEQY
>few|TRBV19
ASSRLADGYEQY
>NA|TRBV5-6
ASSGGANLYYEQY
>few|TRBV7-6
ASSLAGAYEQY
>NA|TRBV14
ASSQEGQTEAF
>once|TRBV7-3
ASSLKGAGNTIY
>NA|TRBV6-6
ASAPTTSTDTQY
>few|TRBV7-9
ASSPGNYEKLF
>NA|TRBV19
ASSIGGSYNEQF
>NA|TRBV11-1
ASSPYFPPSYEQY
>NA|TRBV29-1
SAFRDRENTEAF
>NA|TRBV6-5
ASSYSAGGPNEQF
>NA|TRBV21-1
ASSKSEGDQPQH
>once|TRBV5-1
ASSLVSPLVSDTEAF
>once|TRBV2
ASYRGLNTEAF
>NA|TRBV7-9
ASSFDQEAAGRAF
>few|TRBV12-5
ASGLEGQEAF
>once|TRBV25-1
ASSDGFNEKLF
>NA|TRBV4-1
ASSQAMNTEAF
>NA|TRBV6-5
ASSGGGELF
>NA|TRBV7-3
ASSLTPLINEQF
>NA|TRBV28
ASRQLAGGTYEQY
>NA|TRBV27
ASSPSTGGNEKLF
>NA|TRBV4-2
ASSPRDRGPTNEKLF
>NA|TRBV5-1
ASSTVLAGNTEAF
>NA|TRBV28
ASSSPWGNEKLF
>NA|TRBV5-1
ASSLVGGQGSYNEQF
>NA|TRBV7-9
ASSRGIAYEQY
>NA|TRBV20-1
SASTVGPQH
>NA|TRBV7-9
ASSTQQGRGWEQY